This paragraph covers one T cell receptor beta chain sequence. The record originates from a study of blood T cells in healthy people across ages. From germline, CDR1 is SGHVS and CDR2 FNYEAQ. The CDR3 length is 14 residues. Between the trimmed V and J ends, which lost 3 bases and 4 bases, there was a span of 13 bases. With a J-beta primer mix and a sample-barcoded 5' primer, a second PCR ran about 6 to 11 cycles. TCRdb analysed the 5' RACE reads with MiXCR anew, one entry per CDR3 protein. The repertoire holds about 640,000 distinct CDR3 sequences, roughly two fifths seen once, with 25% to 35% in the top ten.

Sequencing was done on a sample of blood. The sequence derives from a man at least 80 years old in good health. The chain is built from TRBV7-6 and TRBJ2-7; TRBD1 is a possible D gene (5 bases). The CDR3 sequence is CASSFTGEPYEQYF. CDR3 sequence (DNA): TGTGCCAGCAGCTTCACAGGAGAACCTTACGAGCAGTACTTC. The full variable domain, completed using reference TRBV7-6 and TRBJ2-7, is GAGVSQSPRYKVTKRGQDVALRCDPISGHVSLYWYRQALGQGPEFLTYFNYEAQQDKSGLPNDRFSAERPEGSISTLTIQRTEQRDSAMYRCASSFTGEPYEQYFGPGTRLTVT.